The rows below give T cell receptor beta chains drawn from one sample of a study of shared clonotypes between healthy human individuals. Assay: immunoSEQ multiplex PCR; the TCRdb copy retains only in-frame clones and omits some. Of 800,000 to 950,000 clones in the sample, 90% to 98% were seen once. Sequencing was performed on naive CD8+ T cells sorted from blood. The receptors come from a man aged 25-45 years in good health. CDR3s include the opening cysteine and the closing phenylalanine or tryptophan. A D gene is named only where the DNA matches it firmly. The listing skips clone size in some rows; elsewhere it reads once, few, many or a size class.

clone size | D gene | J gene | V gene | CDR3 DNA | CDR3 protein
- | TRBD2 | TRBJ2-1 | TRBV15 | TGTGCCACCAGCAGAGTGGGTGGACTAGCGGGAGTTCATGAGCAGTTCTTC | CATSRVGGLAGVHEQFF
- | - | TRBJ2-7 | TRBV20-1 | TGCAGTGCTAGGACAGGGAGGGAGCAGTACTTC | CSARTGREQYF
- | - | TRBJ1-5 | TRBV7-2 | TGTGCCAGCAGCTTAGTTGGCCAGCCCCAGCATTTT | CASSLVGQPQHF
- | - | TRBJ1-1 | TRBV10-2 | TGCGCCAGCAGTTCGGGGACAGAAGCTTTCTTT | CASSSGTEAFF
- | TRBD2 | TRBJ2-3 | TRBV2 | TGTGCCAGCAGTGCCGGGACTAGGGGCACAGATACGCAGTATTTT | CASSAGTRGTDTQYF
- | - | TRBJ2-7 | TRBV27 | TGTGCCAGCAGTTTGGGGACGGCCTACGAGCAGTACTTC | CASSLGTAYEQYF
- | TRBD1 | TRBJ1-5 | TRBV2 | TGTGCCAGCAGTGACGGACAGGGGACCAATCGGCCCCAGCATTTT | CASSDGQGTNRPQHF
once | - | TRBJ2-7 | TRBV7-9 | TGTGCCAGCAGCCTAGGGCGGGGATTAGATGAGCAGTACTTC | CASSLGRGLDEQYF
- | - | TRBJ2-7 | TRBV7-9 | TGTGCCAGCAGCCTAAGGTCCTACGAGCAGTACTTC | CASSLRSYEQYF
- | TRBD1 | TRBJ1-4 | TRBV5-1 | TGCGCCAGCAGACTGGGGGACAGACTCCGGGAAAAACTGTTTTTT | CASRLGDRLREKLFF
- | TRBD1 | TRBJ1-1 | TRBV29-1 | TGCAGCGTTAGGACAGGGAGCACTGAAGCTTTCTTT | CSVRTGSTEAFF
- | TRBD2 | TRBJ2-1 | TRBV7-9 | TGTGCCAGCCACCAATTAGCGGGAGGCTACAATGAGCAGTTCTTC | CASHQLAGGYNEQFF
- | TRBD1 | TRBJ2-5 | TRBV7-2 | TGTGCCAGCAGCCCAGAGACAGGGGCGGGAGAGACCCAGTACTTC | CASSPETGAGETQYF
- | - | TRBJ2-7 | TRBV29-1 | TGCAGCGTCGAGGAGGCCGGTTCCGGCGAGCAGTACTTC | CSVEEAGSGEQYF
- | - | TRBJ1-1 | TRBV7-8 | TGTGCCAGCAGCACAGAAGGTTCGGATGAAGCTTTCTTT | CASSTEGSDEAFF
- | - | TRBJ1-3 | TRBV21-1 | TGTGCCAGCAGCCATTTTGGGGGATCAAAACCCCCTCTCTCTGGAAACACCATATATTTT | CASSHFGGSKPPLSGNTIYF
- | - | TRBJ2-7 | TRBV15 | TGTGCCACCAGCAGACAATCCAACCCCTACGAGCAGTACTTC | CATSRQSNPYEQYF
- | - | TRBJ2-5 | TRBV5-8 | TGTGCCAGCAGCCCGGTTATGAGCAGCGAGACCCAGTACTTC | CASSPVMSSETQYF
- | - | TRBJ2-1 | TRBV19 | TGTGCCAGTAAGAAGGGAAATGAGCAGTTCTTC | CASKKGNEQFF
- | - | TRBJ2-1 | TRBV9 | TGTGCCAGCAGCGTAGACGGGACACCCTACAATGAGCAGTTCTTC | CASSVDGTPYNEQFF
- | - | TRBJ2-3 | TRBV19 | TGTGCCAGTAGTTTTGGGGCAACGAGCACAGATACGCAGTATTTT | CASSFGATSTDTQYF
- | TRBD2 | TRBJ2-1 | TRBV2 | TGTGCCAGCAGTGGTAGTTGGTCTAGCGGGAGCCTCCATGAGCAGTTCTTC | CASSGSWSSGSLHEQFF
- | TRBD2 | TRBJ2-1 | TRBV9 | TGTGCCAGCAGCGCACTAGCGGGGACCGGCGGTGAGCAGTTCTTC | CASSALAGTGGEQFF
- | - | TRBJ2-7 | TRBV4-1 | TGCGCCAGCAGCCAAGTATCGGGGAACTCCTACGAGCAGTACTTC | CASSQVSGNSYEQYF
- | - | TRBJ2-2 | TRBV5-4 | TGTGCCAGCAGCTTGGCGGGGGAGCTGTTTTTT | CASSLAGELFF
- | TRBD1 | TRBJ2-2 | TRBV9 | TGTGCCAGCAGCGTAGAGGGGGCTACTAAGAACACCGGGGAGCTGTTTTTT | CASSVEGATKNTGELFF
- | - | TRBJ1-4 | TRBV11-2 | TGTGCCAGCAGGGGTGGGGGGACACACCGTTCCGATTTGTTTTTT | CASRGGGTHRSDLFF
- | TRBD2 | TRBJ2-1 | TRBV7-6 | TGTGCCAGCAGCCCTCACCTAGCGGACAATGAGCAGTTCTTC | CASSPHLADNEQFF
- | TRBD1 | TRBJ2-7 | TRBV10-3 | TGTGCCATCAGTGAGCCCCGGGACAGGGGCTACGAGCAGTACTTC | CAISEPRDRGYEQYF
- | - | TRBJ2-6 | TRBV18 | TGTGCCAGCTCACCTTCTGGGGCCAACGTCCTGACTTTC | CASSPSGANVLTF
- | - | TRBJ2-7 | TRBV27 | TGTGCCAGCAGGGGACCCTTCTACGAGCAGTACTTC | CASRGPFYEQYF
- | - | TRBJ2-7 | TRBV7-9 | TGTGCCAGCAGCTTTGGACCTTCCTACGAGCAGTACTTC | CASSFGPSYEQYF
- | TRBD2 | TRBJ2-3 | TRBV7-9 | TGTGCCAGCAGCGATAGCGGGGGGAGGGATACGCAGTATTTT | CASSDSGGRDTQYF
- | - | TRBJ2-1 | TRBV27 | TGTGCCAGCAGCTCGATACAGGTATGGAATGAGCAGTTCTTC | CASSSIQVWNEQFF
- | TRBD2 | TRBJ2-1 | TRBV27 | TGTGCCAGCAGTTTTCTAGCGGGAGATGGTTTCAATGAGCAGTTCTTC | CASSFLAGDGFNEQFF
once | - | TRBJ2-1 | TRBV23-1 | TGCGCCAGCAGTCAATCTCGGGACTCCTACAATGAGCAGTTCTTC | CASSQSRDSYNEQFF
- | - | TRBJ1-2 | TRBV10-1 | TGCGCCAGCAGTGACTCCGGGAACTATGGCTACACCTTC | CASSDSGNYGYTF
- | - | TRBJ2-7 | TRBV5-6 | TGTGCCAGCAGACCGCTGGGGAAATACGAGCAGTACTTC | CASRPLGKYEQYF
- | - | TRBJ2-2 | TRBV28 | TGTGCCAGCAGTCCTTACGTCGGGGAGCTGTTTTTT | CASSPYVGELFF
- | - | TRBJ2-6 | TRBV29-1 | TGCAGCGTTGATGTCGGATCTGGGGCCAACGTCCTGACTTTC | CSVDVGSGANVLTF
- | - | TRBJ2-5 | TRBV9 | TGTGCCAGCAGTGCCGCGGGCGGGAAAGAGACCCAGTACTTC | CASSAAGGKETQYF
- | TRBD2 | TRBJ2-3 | TRBV7-9 | TGTGCCAGCAGCTTAGACGCGGGACTAGCGGCAGATACGCAGTATTTT | CASSLDAGLAADTQYF
once | - | TRBJ2-3 | TRBV7-8 | TGTGCCAGCAGCTTCCGAGGACCGATACGACCTAGCACAGATACGCAGTATTTT | CASSFRGPIRPSTDTQYF
- | TRBD2 | TRBJ2-7 | TRBV4-1 | TGCGCCAGCAGCCAAGGGGGACTAGCGGACCCCGAGCAGTACTTC | CASSQGGLADPEQYF
- | - | TRBJ1-2 | TRBV5-4 | TGTGCCAGCAGCTCCAGGGCGCTCAACTATGGCTACACCTTC | CASSSRALNYGYTF
- | - | TRBJ2-2 | TRBV13 | TGTGCCAGCAGCTTAGAGGCCAGAACTCCGAACACCGGGGAGCTGTTTTTT | CASSLEARTPNTGELFF
- | - | TRBJ2-7 | TRBV15 | TGTGCCACCAGCAGAGACAGCGCTTGGGGCATGGGGAGCTCCTACGAGCAGTACTTC | CATSRDSAWGMGSSYEQYF